A single sample gave rise to the 8 T cell receptor beta chains below, sequenced in a study of technical replicates of blood from several donors. The protocol was immunoSEQ multiplex PCR, while the TCRdb copy is restricted to in-frame clones and leaves out a portion. The sample holds about 62,000 clones, roughly 86% seen once. Input material: PBMCs. The origin of the receptors is a human donor in good health. Some clones in this sample may be carry-over from other donors' samples.

The chain has TRBV9 and TRBJ2-5; TRBD1 matches 8 bases. Germline-derived CDR1 and CDR2 are SGDLS and YYNGEE. CDR3 length: 15 residues. The V and J ends lost 2 bases and 5 bases, in that order; junction bases with no gene match: 8. CDR3 nucleotide sequence: TGTGCCAGCAGCGTGTTTCAGGGGGCGGGTGAGACCCAGTACTTC. It specifies CASSVFQGAGETQYF.

The chain couples TRBV4-2 to TRBJ1-1; D is uncertain. Germline values: CDR1 LGHNA, CDR2 YNFKEQ. This CDR3 has 14 amino acids. V was trimmed by 3 bases and J by 4 bases, leaving 12 bases between them. Here the CDR3 DNA reads TGTGCCAGCAGCCAGGCCTTGGAGATCACTGAAGCTTTCTTT. This translates into CASSQALEITEAFF.

This chain connects TRBV5-4 to TRBJ1-2; 7 bases match TRBD1. In germline, CDR1 is SGHNT, CDR2 YYREEE (reference sequence). V was pared by 3 bases and J by 0 bases, with 8 bases of the junction left unmatched. The CDR3 sequence is 16 residues long. CDR3 loop: CASSSPGQIANYGYTF. In nucleotides, the CDR3 is TGTGCCAGCAGCTCTCCGGGACAGATAGCTAACTATGGCTACACCTTC.

This chain links TRBV11-2 with TRBJ1-6; D uncertain. The CDR3 extends over 16 amino acids. Germline V gene data show CDR1 as SGHAT and CDR2 as FQNNGV. Deletions cut 2 bases from V and 0 bases from J, with 8 bases between. The CDR3 DNA is TGTGCCAGCAGCTTATCATCCAGCTCCTATAATTCACCCCTCCACTTT. Amino acid sequence: CASSLSSSSYNSPLHF. The complete variable domain, with remaining parts taken from reference TRBV11-2 and TRBJ1-6, reads EAGVAQSPRYKIIEKRQSVAFWCNPISGHATLYWYQQILGQGPKLLIQFQNNGVVDDSQLPKDRFSAERLKGVDSTLKIQPAKLEDSAVYLCASSLSSSSYNSPLHFGNGTRLTVT.

The V and J genes are TRBV19 and TRBJ2-5; tentatively, D is TRBD2 (6 bases). From germline, CDR1 is LNHDA and CDR2 SQIVND (reference sequence). The CDR3 has 14 residues. V shed 3 bases and J shed 1 base, with 9 bases lying between them. The CDR3 region is CASSMPGLQETQYF. CDR3 bases: TGTGCCAGTAGTATGCCGGGACTCCAAGAGACCCAGTACTTC.

In this sample, this clone turned up once. The chain links TRBV10-3 to TRBJ1-2, with 9 bases matching TRBD1. V was clipped by 7 bases and J by 2 bases; unmatched bases: 5. This CDR3 is built from 14 residues. Germline assignment: CDR1 ENHRY and CDR2 SYGVKD. CDR3 nucleotides: TGTGCCATCACTGCACAGGGGGCGAACTATGGCTACACCTTC. As protein: CAITAQGANYGYTF.

The chain employs TRBV9 and TRBJ2-3, with D perhaps TRBD2 (6 bases). Germline loops: CDR1 SGDLS, CDR2 YYNGEE. The V gene lost 4 bases and the J gene lost 2 bases, with 14 bases spanning the gap. This CDR3 is 15 amino acids long. CDR3 sequence: CASSPRREDTDTQYF. The CDR3, as DNA: TGTGCCAGCAGCCCCCGGCGGGAAGACACAGATACGCAGTATTTT.

The chain's CDR3 is CASSPNRDIYNSPLHF. CDR3 sequence (DNA): TGTGCCAGCAGTCCAAACCGGGACATATATAATTCACCCCTCCACTTT. The chain employs TRBV27 and TRBJ1-6, with D possibly TRBD1 on 6 matching bases. V was pared by 5 bases and J by 4 bases, with 15 bases between. Germline-derived CDR1 and CDR2 are MNHEY and SMNVEV (reference sequence). This CDR3 contains 16 residues.